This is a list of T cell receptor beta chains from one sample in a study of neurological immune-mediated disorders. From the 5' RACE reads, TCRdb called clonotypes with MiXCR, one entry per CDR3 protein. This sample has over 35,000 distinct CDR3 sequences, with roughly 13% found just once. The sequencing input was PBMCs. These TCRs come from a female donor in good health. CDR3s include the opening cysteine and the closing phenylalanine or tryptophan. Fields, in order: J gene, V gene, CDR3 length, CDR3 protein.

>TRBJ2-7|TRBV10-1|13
CASSEGGIHEQYF
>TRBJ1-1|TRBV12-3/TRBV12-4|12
CASRGMNTEAFF
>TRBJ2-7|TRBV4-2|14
CAYDGLAGDYEQYF
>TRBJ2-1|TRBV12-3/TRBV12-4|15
CASRPTSGRYNEQFF
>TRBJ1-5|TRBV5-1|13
CASSKESNQPQHF
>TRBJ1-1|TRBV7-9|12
CAGWTLNTEAFF
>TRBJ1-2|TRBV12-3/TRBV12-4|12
CASSSRQYGYTF
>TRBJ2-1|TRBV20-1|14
CSAPPRGAYNEQFF
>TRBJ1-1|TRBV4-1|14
CASSLLGGTTEAFF
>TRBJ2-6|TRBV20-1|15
CSAREGGAGANVLTF
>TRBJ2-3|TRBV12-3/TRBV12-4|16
CASSLGLADYTDTQYF
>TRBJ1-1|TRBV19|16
CASTKRVSLGHTEAFF
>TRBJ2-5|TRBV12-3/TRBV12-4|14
CASSSQGGGETQYF
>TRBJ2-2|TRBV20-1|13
CSASPGNTGELFF
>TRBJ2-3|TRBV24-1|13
CATSGGATDTQYF
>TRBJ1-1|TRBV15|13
CATSRGGRTEAFF
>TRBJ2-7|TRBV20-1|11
CSAVGNYEQYF
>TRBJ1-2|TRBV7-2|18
CASSLDPTGRQSPYGYTF
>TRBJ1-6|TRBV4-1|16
CASSPTGATYNSPLHF
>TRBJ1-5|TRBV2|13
CASSLTENQPQHF
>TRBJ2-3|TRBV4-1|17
CASSRRLAGESTDTQYF
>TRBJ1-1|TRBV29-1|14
CSVPEGGLNTEAFF